This paragraph reports one T cell receptor (beta chain). The antigen is unknown. Vbeta (60) and Jbeta (13) primers were used in the PCR. Some clones are missing from TCRdb's copy, which holds only in-frame ones; the method was immunoSEQ multiplex PCR. The table records roughly 180,000 clones, 84% of them present only once. The data were obtained in a study of cytomegalovirus exposure and HLA in healthy donors. Whole-study context: Previous work identified 120 million or so unique TCR beta sequences from 150 million to 200 million T cells.

Study outcomes and limitations: A missense DCLRE1C variant was associated with V- and J-gene trimming of TCR beta chains in a later analysis, and an independent cohort replicated the association. Reportedly, cytomegalovirus status was diagnosed with high sensitivity and specificity.

CDR3 length: 12 amino acids. The ends were cut back, 7 bases at V and 5 bases at J, with 12 bases in the middle. Germline CDR1 is SQVTM and CDR2 is ANQGSEA. This sequence originates from a man aged 30 to 45 in good health and CMV-seronegative. Sequencing used PBMCs. The V gene is TRBV29-1, the J gene TRBJ1-5; D might be TRBD1 (5 bases). The CDR3, as DNA: TGCAGCGCTAGTTTGACAGATCAGCCCCAGCATTTT. Encoded protein: CSASLTDQPQHF.